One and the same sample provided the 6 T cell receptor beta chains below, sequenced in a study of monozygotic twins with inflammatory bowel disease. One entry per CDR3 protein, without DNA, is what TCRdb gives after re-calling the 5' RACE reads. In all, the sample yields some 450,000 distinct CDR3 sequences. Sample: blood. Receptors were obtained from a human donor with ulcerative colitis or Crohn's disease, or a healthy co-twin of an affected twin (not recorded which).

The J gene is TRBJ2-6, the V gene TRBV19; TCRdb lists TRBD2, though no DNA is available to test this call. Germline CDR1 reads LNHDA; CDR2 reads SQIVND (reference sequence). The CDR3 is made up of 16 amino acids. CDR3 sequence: CASNRAALSGANVLTF.

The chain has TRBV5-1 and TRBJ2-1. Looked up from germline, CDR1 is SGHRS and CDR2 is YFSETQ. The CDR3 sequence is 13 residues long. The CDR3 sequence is CASSLVINNEQFF.

The CDR3 sequence: CASSSGTRNYNEQFF. This sequence joins TRBV5-1 and TRBJ2-1; the D call of TRBD2 rests on TCRdb alone, since no DNA is present to check it. The CDR3 covers 15 residues. CDR1 is SGHRS, CDR2 YFSETQ, per germline.

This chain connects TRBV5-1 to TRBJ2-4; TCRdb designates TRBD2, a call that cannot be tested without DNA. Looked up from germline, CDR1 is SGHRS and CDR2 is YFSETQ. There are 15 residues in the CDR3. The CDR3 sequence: CASSLGGSAKNIQYF.

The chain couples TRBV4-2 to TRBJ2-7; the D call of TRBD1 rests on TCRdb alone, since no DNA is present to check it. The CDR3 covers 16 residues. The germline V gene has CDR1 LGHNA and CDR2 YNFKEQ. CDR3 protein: CASSQEGGLSSYEQYF.

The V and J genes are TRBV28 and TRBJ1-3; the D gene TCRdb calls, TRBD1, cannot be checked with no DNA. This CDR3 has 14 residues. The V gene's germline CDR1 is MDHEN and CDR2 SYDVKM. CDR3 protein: CASSFKGQRNTIYF.